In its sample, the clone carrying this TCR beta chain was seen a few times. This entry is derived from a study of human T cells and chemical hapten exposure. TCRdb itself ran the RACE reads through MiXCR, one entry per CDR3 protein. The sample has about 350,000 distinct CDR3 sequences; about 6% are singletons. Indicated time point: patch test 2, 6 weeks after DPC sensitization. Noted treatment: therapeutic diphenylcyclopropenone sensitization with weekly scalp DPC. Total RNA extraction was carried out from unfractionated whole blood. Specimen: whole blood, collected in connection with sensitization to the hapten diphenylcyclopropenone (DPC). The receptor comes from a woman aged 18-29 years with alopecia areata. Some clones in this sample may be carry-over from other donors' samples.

CDR3 coding DNA: TGCGCCAGCAGCCATTTAGCGGGGGACGCCTACAATGAGCAGTTCTTC. It yields the protein CASSHLAGDAYNEQFF. The rearrangement links TRBV4-3 to TRBJ2-1, with TRBD2 matching over 9 bases. The V segment lost 3 bases and the J segment 2 bases; nucleotides outside the gene matches: 5. This CDR3 comprises 16 residues. Germline V gene sequence: CDR1 LGHNA, CDR2 YSLEER.